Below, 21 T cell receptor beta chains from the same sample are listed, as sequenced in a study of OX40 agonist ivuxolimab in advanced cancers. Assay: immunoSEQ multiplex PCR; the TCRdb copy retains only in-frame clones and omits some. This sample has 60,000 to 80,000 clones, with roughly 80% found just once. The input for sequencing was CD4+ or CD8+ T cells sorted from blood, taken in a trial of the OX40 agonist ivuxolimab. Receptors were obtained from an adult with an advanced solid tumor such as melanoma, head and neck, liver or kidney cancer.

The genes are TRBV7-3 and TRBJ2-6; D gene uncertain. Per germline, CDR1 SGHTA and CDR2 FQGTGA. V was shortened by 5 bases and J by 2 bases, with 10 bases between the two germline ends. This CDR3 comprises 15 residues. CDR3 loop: CASSTDLAGANVLTF. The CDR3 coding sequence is TGTGCCAGCAGCACGGACCTAGCTGGGGCCAACGTCCTGACTTTC.

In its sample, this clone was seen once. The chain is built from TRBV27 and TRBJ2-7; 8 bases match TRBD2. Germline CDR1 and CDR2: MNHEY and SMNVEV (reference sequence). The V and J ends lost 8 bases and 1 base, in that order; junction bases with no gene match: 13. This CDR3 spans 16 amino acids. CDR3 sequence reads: CASAQTTSGPSYEQYF. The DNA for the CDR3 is TGTGCCAGCGCCCAGACTACTAGCGGACCATCCTACGAGCAGTACTTC.

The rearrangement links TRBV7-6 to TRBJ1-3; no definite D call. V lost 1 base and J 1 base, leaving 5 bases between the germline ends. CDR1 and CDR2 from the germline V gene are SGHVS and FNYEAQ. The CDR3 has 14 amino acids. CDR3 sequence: CASSLEGSGNTIYF. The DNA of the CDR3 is TGTGCCAGCAGCTTAGAAGGATCTGGAAACACCATATATTTT.

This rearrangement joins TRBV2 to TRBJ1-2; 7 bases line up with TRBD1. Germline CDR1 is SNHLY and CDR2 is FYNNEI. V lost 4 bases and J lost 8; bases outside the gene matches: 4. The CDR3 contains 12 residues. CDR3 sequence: CASSADRLGYTF. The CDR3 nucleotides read TGTGCCAGCAGTGCGGACAGGTTAGGCTACACCTTC.

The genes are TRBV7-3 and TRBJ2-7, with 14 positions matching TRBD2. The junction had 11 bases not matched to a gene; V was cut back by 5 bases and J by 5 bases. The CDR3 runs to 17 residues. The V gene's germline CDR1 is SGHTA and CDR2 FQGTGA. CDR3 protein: CASSPTLGLAGGDEQYF. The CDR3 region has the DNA TGTGCCAGCAGCCCAACCTTAGGACTAGCGGGAGGAGACGAGCAGTACTTC.

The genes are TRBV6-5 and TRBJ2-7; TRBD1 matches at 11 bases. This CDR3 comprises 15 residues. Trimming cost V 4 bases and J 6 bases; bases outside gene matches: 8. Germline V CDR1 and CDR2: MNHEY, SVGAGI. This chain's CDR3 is CASSSSGQGAFEQYF. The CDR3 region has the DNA TGTGCCAGCAGTTCCTCCGGACAGGGGGCGTTCGAGCAGTACTTC.

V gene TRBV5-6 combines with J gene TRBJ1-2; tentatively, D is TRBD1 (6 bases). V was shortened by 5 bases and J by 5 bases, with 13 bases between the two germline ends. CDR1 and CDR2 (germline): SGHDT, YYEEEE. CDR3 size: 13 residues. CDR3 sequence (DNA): TGTGCCAGCAGACAAAGGCAGGGGTATGGCTACACCTTC. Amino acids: CASRQRQGYGYTF.

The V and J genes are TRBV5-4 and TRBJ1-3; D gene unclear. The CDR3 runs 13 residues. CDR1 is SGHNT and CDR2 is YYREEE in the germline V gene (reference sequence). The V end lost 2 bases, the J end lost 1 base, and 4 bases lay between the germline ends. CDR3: CASSFSSGNTIYF. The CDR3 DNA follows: TGTGCCAGCAGCTTCTCATCTGGAAACACCATATATTTT.

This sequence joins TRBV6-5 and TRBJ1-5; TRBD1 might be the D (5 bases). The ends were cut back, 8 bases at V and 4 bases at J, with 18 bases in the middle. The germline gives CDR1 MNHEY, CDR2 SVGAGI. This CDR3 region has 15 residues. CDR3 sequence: CASAPGAGANQPQHF. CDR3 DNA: TGTGCCAGCGCCCCTGGGGCTGGAGCTAATCAGCCCCAGCATTTT.

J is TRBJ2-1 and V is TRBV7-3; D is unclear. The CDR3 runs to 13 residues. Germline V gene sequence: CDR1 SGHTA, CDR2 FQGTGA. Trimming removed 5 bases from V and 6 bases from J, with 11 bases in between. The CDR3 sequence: CASSTLNGNEQFF. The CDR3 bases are TGTGCCAGCAGCACCCTAAACGGCAATGAGCAGTTCTTC.

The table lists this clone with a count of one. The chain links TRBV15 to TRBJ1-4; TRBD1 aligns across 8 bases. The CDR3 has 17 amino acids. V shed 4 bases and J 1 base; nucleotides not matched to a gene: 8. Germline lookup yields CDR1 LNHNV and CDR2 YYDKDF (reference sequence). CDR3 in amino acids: CATSKDRAPGTNEKLFF. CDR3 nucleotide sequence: TGTGCCACCAGCAAGGACAGGGCGCCGGGAACTAATGAAAAACTGTTTTTT. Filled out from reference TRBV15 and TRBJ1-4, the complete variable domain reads DAMVIQNPRYQVTQFGKPVTLSCSQTLNHNVMYWYQQKSSQAPKLLFHYYDKDFNNEADTPDNFQSRRPNTSFCFLDIRSPGLGDTAMYLCATSKDRAPGTNEKLFFGSGTQLSVL.

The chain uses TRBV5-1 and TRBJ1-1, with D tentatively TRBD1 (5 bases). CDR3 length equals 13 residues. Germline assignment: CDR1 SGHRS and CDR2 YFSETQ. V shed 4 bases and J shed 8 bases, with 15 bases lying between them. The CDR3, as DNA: TGCGCCAGCAGCCCCGGGGCCGCCGGGGAAGCTTTCTTT. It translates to CASSPGAAGEAFF.

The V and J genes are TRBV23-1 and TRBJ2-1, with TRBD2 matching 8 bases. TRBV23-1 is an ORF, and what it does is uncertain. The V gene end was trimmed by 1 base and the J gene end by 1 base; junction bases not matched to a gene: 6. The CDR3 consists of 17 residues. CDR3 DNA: TGCGCCAGCAGTCAATGGTCGGGGGGGGCATCCTACAATGAGCAGTTCTTC. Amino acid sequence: CASSQWSGGASYNEQFF.

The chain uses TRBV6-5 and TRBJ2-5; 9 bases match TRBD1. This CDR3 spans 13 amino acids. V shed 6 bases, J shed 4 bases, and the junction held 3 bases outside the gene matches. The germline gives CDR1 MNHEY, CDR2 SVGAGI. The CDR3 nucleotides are TGTGCCAGCAGAACAGGGGGCTCAGAGACCCAGTACTTC. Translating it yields CASRTGGSETQYF.

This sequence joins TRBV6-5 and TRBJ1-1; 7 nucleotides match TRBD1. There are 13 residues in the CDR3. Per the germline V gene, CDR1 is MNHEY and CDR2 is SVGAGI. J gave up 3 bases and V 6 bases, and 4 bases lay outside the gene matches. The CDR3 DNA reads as TGTGCCAGCAGGACAGGGCCGGACACTGAAGCTTTCTTT. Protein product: CASRTGPDTEAFF.

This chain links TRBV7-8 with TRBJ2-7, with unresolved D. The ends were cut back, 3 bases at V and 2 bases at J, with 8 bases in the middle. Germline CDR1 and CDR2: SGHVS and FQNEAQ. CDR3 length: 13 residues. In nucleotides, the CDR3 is TGTGCCAGCAGCTTCGCAGGCACCTACGAGCAGTACTTC. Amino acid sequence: CASSFAGTYEQYF.

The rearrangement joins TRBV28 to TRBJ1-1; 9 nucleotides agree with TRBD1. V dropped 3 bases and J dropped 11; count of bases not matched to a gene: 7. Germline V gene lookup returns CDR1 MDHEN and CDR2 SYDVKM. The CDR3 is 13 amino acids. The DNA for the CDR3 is TGTGCCAGCAGTTTCTCCGACAGGGGGGTGGCTTTCTTT. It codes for CASSFSDRGVAFF.

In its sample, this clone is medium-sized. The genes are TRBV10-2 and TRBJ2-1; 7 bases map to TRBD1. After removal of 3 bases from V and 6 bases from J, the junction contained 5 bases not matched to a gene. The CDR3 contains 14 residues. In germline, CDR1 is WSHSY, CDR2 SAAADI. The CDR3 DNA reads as TGCGCCAGCAGTGAAACAGGGGAATCCAATGAGCAGTTCTTC. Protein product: CASSETGESNEQFF.

The CDR3 nucleotides read TGCGCCAGCAGCATCTCAGGTTCAGGGCAGCCCCAGCATTTT. Residues: CASSISGSGQPQHF. The J gene is TRBJ1-5, the V gene TRBV5-1; TRBD1 might be the D (5 bases). Germline-derived CDR1 and CDR2 are SGHRS and YFSETQ. The CDR3 is 14 amino acids. Trimming shortened V by 4 bases and J by 7 bases, and 15 bases separated the two germline ends.

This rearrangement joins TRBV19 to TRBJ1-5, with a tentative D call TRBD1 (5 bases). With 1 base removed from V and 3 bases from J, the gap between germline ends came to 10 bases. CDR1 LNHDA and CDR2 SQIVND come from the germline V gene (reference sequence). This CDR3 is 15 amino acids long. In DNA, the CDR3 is TGTGCCAGTAGTATAGTTGACAGTGTCAATCAGCCCCAGCATTTT. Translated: CASSIVDSVNQPQHF. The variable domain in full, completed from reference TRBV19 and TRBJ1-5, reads DGGITQSPKYLFRKEGQNVTLSCEQNLNHDAMYWYRQDPGQGLRLIYYSQIVNDFQKGDIAEGYSVSREKKESFPLTVTSAQKNPTAFYLCASSIVDSVNQPQHFGDGTRLSIL.

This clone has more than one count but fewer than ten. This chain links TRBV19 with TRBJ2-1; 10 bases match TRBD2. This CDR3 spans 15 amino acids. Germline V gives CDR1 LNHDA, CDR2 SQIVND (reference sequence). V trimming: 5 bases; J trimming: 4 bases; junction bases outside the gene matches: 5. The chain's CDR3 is CASSLGTSAYNEQFF. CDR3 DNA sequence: TGTGCCAGTAGTCTCGGGACTAGCGCATACAATGAGCAGTTCTTC. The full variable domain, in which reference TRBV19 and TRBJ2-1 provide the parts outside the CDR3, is DGGITQSPKYLFRKEGQNVTLSCEQNLNHDAMYWYRQDPGQGLRLIYYSQIVNDFQKGDIAEGYSVSREKKESFPLTVTSAQKNPTAFYLCASSLGTSAYNEQFFGPGTRLTVL.